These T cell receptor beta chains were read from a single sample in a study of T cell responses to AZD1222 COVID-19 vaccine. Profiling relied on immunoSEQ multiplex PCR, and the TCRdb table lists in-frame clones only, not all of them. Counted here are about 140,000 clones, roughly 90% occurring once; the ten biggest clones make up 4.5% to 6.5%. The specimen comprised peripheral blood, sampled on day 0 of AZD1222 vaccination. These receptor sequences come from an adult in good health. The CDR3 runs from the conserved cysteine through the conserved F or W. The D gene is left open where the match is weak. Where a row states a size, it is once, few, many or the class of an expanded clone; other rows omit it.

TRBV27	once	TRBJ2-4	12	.	CASTTVTGIQYF	TGTGCCAGCACCACCGTCACCGGCATTCAGTACTTC
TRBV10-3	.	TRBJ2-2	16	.	CAISESKVAGTGELFF	TGTGCCATCAGTGAGTCGAAGGTGGCTGGCACCGGGGAGCTGTTTTTT
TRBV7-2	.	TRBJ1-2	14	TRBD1	CASSYSGTGERYTF	TGTGCCAGCAGCTATTCCGGGACAGGGGAGCGCTACACCTTC
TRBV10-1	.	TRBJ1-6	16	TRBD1	CASSGDGTGFYSPLHF	TGCGCCAGCAGCGGGGACGGGACAGGGTTTTATTCACCCCTCCACTTT
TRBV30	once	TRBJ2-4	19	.	CAWSVFRSRVPLAKNIQYF	TGTGCCTGGAGTGTCTTTCGGTCCCGGGTACCGTTAGCCAAAAACATTCAGTACTTC
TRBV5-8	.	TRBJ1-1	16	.	CASSLVTGKQRTEAFF	TGTGCCAGCAGCTTGGTAACGGGAAAGCAGAGAACTGAAGCTTTCTTT
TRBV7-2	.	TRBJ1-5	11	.	CASSLGGAQHF	TGTGCCAGCAGCTTAGGGGGGGCACAGCATTTT
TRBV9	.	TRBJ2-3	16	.	CASSDRTGSSTDTQYF	TGTGCCAGCAGCGATCGTACAGGGTCTAGCACAGATACGCAGTATTTT
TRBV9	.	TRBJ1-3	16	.	CASSTRDTRSGNTIYF	TGTGCCAGCAGCACCAGGGACACCCGCTCTGGAAACACCATATATTTT
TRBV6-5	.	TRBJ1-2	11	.	CASERNYGYTF	TGTGCCAGCGAAAGGAACTATGGCTACACCTTC
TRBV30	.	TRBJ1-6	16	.	CAWSHGIPTYNSPLHF	TGTGCCTGGTCCCATGGGATTCCTACTTATAATTCACCCCTCCACTTT
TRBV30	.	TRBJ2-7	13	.	CAWSLGNSYEQYF	TGTGCCTGGAGTTTAGGGAACTCCTACGAGCAGTACTTC
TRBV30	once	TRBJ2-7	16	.	CAWRELYSLGSYEQYF	TGTGCCTGGAGGGAACTCTACTCCCTTGGAAGCTACGAGCAGTACTTC
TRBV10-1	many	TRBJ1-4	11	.	CARGGGVKLFF	TGCGCCAGGGGCGGGGGAGTAAAACTGTTTTTT
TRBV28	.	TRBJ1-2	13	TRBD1	CASKIQGANGYTF	TGTGCCAGCAAGATACAGGGGGCCAATGGCTACACCTTC
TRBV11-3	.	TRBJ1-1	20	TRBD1	CASSLSEGQVKYRVNTEAFF	TGTGCCAGCAGCTTATCAGAGGGACAGGTTAAGTATAGGGTAAACACTGAAGCTTTCTTT
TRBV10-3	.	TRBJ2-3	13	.	CATGPDSTDTQYF	TGTGCCACAGGGCCAGATAGCACAGATACGCAGTATTTT
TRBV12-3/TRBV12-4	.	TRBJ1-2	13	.	CASSLDSSYGYTF	TGTGCCAGCAGTCTAGACAGCTCCTATGGCTACACCTTC
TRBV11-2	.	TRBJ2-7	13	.	CASSLAQAYEQYF	TGTGCCAGCAGCTTAGCACAAGCCTACGAGCAGTACTTC
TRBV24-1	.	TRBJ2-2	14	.	CATRPGLNTGELFF	TGTGCCACCAGGCCGGGACTGAACACCGGGGAGCTGTTTTTT
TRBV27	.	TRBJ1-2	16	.	CASSFYAGTLNYGYTF	TGTGCCAGCAGTTTCTACGCAGGGACGTTAAACTATGGCTACACCTTC
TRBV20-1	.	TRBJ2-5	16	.	CSASDQVGGSLKTQYF	TGCAGTGCTAGTGACCAGGTTGGGGGCTCGCTGAAGACCCAGTACTTC
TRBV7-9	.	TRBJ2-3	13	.	CASSFPGLDTQYF	TGTGCCAGCAGCTTCCCCGGGCTGGATACGCAGTATTTT
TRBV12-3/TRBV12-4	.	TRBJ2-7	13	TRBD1	CASSPGQGYEQYF	TGTGCCAGCAGCCCGGGACAGGGCTACGAGCAGTACTTC
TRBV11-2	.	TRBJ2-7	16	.	CASTPYGGPRAYEQYF	TGTGCCAGCACCCCCTATGGTGGGCCTCGGGCCTACGAGCAGTACTTC
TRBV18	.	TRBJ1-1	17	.	CASSPLGRGVERTEAFF	TGTGCCAGCTCACCCCTCGGCCGAGGGGTGGAACGAACTGAAGCTTTCTTT